Shown below are 28 T cell receptor beta chains from a single sample sequenced in a study of blood T cells in healthy people across ages. Primers used in a second PCR of about 7 to 12 cycles were a sample-barcoded 5' primer and a J-beta primer mix. TCRdb reprocessed the 5' RACE reads with MiXCR, giving one entry per CDR3 protein. This table holds under 850,000 distinct CDR3 sequences, roughly 34% found once. The specimen sequenced was blood. The receptors come from a young man in good health.

This clonotype was seen more than once but under ten times. The chain employs TRBV20-1 and TRBJ1-5; TRBD1 aligns across 7 bases. V was clipped by 5 bases and J by 0 bases; unmatched bases: 7. The CDR3 contains 15 residues. Germline assignment: CDR1 DFQATT and CDR2 SNEGSKA (reference sequence). The CDR3 DNA is TGCAGTGCTTTGACAGGGTCTTATAGCAATCAGCCCCAGCATTTT. Translation gives CSALTGSYSNQPQHF.

The rearrangement joins TRBV14 to TRBJ2-1; D not resolved. Germline lookup yields CDR1 SGHDN and CDR2 FVKESK. The CDR3 is made up of 15 amino acids. Trimming stripped 5 bases from V and 2 bases from J, with 13 bases between. CDR3 sequence: CASSAPEAPYNEQFF. DNA for the CDR3: TGTGCCAGCAGCGCACCCGAGGCCCCCTACAATGAGCAGTTCTTC.

The chain uses TRBV9 and TRBJ1-2, with D unclear. The ends were cut back, 1 base at V and 8 bases at J, with 9 bases in the middle. The CDR3 loop spans 12 amino acids. Germline assignment: CDR1 SGDLS and CDR2 YYNGEE. CDR3 region: CASSVLDGGYTF. In DNA form, the CDR3 reads TGTGCCAGCAGCGTACTGGACGGCGGCTACACCTTC.

This clonotype has ten or more counts. The rearrangement uses TRBV6-2 or TRBV6-3 and TRBJ2-4; D is unclear. CDR1 is MNHEY, CDR2 SVGEGT, per germline. Trimming took 0 bases from V and 6 from J, leaving 12 bases between them. CDR3 size: 15 residues. The DNA for the CDR3 is TGTGCCAGCAGTTACTCGAATGCCCGAGCAAACATTCAGTACTTC. Its protein product is CASSYSNARANIQYF.

With respect to this clonotype: One base away lies a much larger clone, so this may be a sequencing read error. This chain uses TRBV12-3 or TRBV12-4 with TRBJ2-7; possibly TRBD1 for D (5 bases). The CDR3 runs to 14 residues. CDR3 sequence: CASSLSQASYKQYF. The DNA for the CDR3 is TGTGCCAGCAGTTTATCACAGGCCTCCTACAAGCAGTACTTC.

This clonotype has ten or more counts. The chain links TRBV2 to TRBJ2-3, with D maybe TRBD2 (7 bases). The germline V gene encodes CDR1 SNHLY and CDR2 FYNNEI. This CDR3 region has 15 residues. Trimming took 1 base from V and 5 from J, leaving 13 bases between them. As DNA, the CDR3 is TGTGCCAGCAGTGAAGAGGCGGGGGCCGGAGATACGCAGTATTTT. The encoded protein is CASSEEAGAGDTQYF.

This chain joins TRBV25-1 and TRBJ2-7; a weak D match, TRBD2 (5 bases). The CDR3 is made up of 11 amino acids. V was trimmed by 3 bases and J by 10 bases, leaving 10 bases between them. Germline CDR1 MGHDK, CDR2 SYGVNS. CDR3 nucleotide sequence: TGTGCCAGCAGTGAGAGGGCGGAACAGTACTTC. Protein: CASSERAEQYF.

This clonotype was counted only a few times. The CDR3 loop reads CASSNGGEKLFF. As DNA, the CDR3 is TGTGCCAGCAGCAACGGCGGTGAAAAACTGTTTTTT. V gene TRBV12-3 or TRBV12-4 combines with J gene TRBJ1-4; the D is unclear. V dropped 6 bases and J dropped 7 bases, with 9 bases sitting between them. The CDR3 length is 12 residues.

To note about this clonotype: A clone one base away is much larger, so this may be a read error. The V call is TRBV9, the J call TRBJ2-5; 7 bases are shared with TRBD1. The length of the CDR3 is 15 residues. Trimming took 6 bases from V and 11 from J; bases not matched to a gene: 19. The germline gives CDR1 SGDLS, CDR2 YYNGEE. The CDR3 protein is CASNPAGTAYNEQYF. For the CDR3, the DNA is TGTGCCAGCAACCCCGCCGGGACAGCTTACAATGAGCAGTACTTC.

This clonotype appeared a few times. The gene calls are TRBV7-9 and TRBJ2-7; TRBD1 agrees at 7 bases. With 0 bases clipped from V and 4 bases from J, the junction kept 9 bases outside the gene matches. CDR1 is SEHNR and CDR2 is FQNEAQ in the germline V gene (reference sequence). The CDR3 covers 16 residues. The CDR3 bases are TGTGCCAGCAGCTTAGCGCCTGGGCAGGGGGAATACGAGCAGTACTTC. Protein: CASSLAPGQGEYEQYF.

This chain joins TRBV7-9 and TRBJ1-4; 10 bases match TRBD1. CDR3 length equals 15 residues. CDR1 and CDR2 (germline): SEHNR, FQNEAQ (reference sequence). V gave up 5 bases and J gave up 6 bases; unmatched junction bases: 6. The CDR3 sequence: CASSPPGTGDEKLFF. DNA for the CDR3: TGTGCCAGCAGCCCCCCGGGGACAGGGGATGAAAAACTGTTTTTT.

This clonotype was detected only a few times. V gene TRBV3-1 combines with J gene TRBJ1-5; no definite D call. The CDR3 totals 14 residues. The V gene lost 1 base and the J gene lost 7 bases, with 11 bases spanning the gap. Germline V gene sequence: CDR1 LGHDT, CDR2 YNNKEL (reference sequence). Here the CDR3 reads CASSQVPGRQPQHF. CDR3 in DNA: TGTGCCAGCAGCCAAGTACCGGGTCGACAGCCCCAGCATTTT.

The table lists this clonotype with a few counts. V gene TRBV12-3 or TRBV12-4 combines with J gene TRBJ1-1, with D perhaps TRBD1 (5 bases). V lost 1 base and J 7 bases, leaving 10 bases between the germline ends. The CDR3 covers 13 residues. The CDR3 DNA is TGTGCCAGCAGTTTAGGGGGGGGAGTTGAAGCTTTCTTT. As protein: CASSLGGGVEAFF.

V gene TRBV7-2 combines with J gene TRBJ2-1, with a tentative D call TRBD2 (7 bases). From germline, CDR1 is SGHTA and CDR2 FQGNSA. The V and J ends lost 4 bases and 0 bases respectively, with 13 bases between them. The CDR3 spans 16 residues. Here the CDR3 DNA reads TGTGCCAGCAGCTATACGGGGGGCTCCTCCTACAATGAGCAGTTCTTC. This gives the protein CASSYTGGSSYNEQFF.

This clonotype was observed many times. The chain is built from TRBV18 and TRBJ2-5; 8 bases match TRBD1. This CDR3 contains 15 residues. The germline V gene encodes CDR1 KGHSH and CDR2 LQKENI. J lost 3 bases, V lost 5 bases, and 8 bases had no gene match. The CDR3: CASSSLQGAKETQYF. In nucleotides, the CDR3 is TGTGCCAGCTCATCACTCCAGGGGGCGAAAGAGACCCAGTACTTC.

The chain joins TRBV6-2 or TRBV6-3 to TRBJ1-6; no firm D call. The V end was cut by 6 bases, the J end by 1 base, with 10 bases between. The CDR3 runs to 15 residues. CDR1 and CDR2 (germline): MNHEY, SVGEGT. The CDR3 is CASRELGSYNSPLHF. For the CDR3, the DNA is TGTGCCAGCAGGGAACTGGGATCCTATAATTCACCCCTCCACTTT.

This clonotype occurred a few times. The chain has TRBV7-7 and TRBJ2-3; possibly TRBD1 or TRBD2 for D (5 bases each). Germline CDR1 and CDR2: SSHAT and FNYEAQ (reference sequence). The germline V and J ends were trimmed by 2 bases and 6 bases, with 12 bases remaining between them. The length of the CDR3 is 14 residues. The CDR3 here is CASSLREGPDTQYF. CDR3 nucleotide sequence: TGTGCCAGCAGCTTAAGAGAGGGGCCCGATACGCAGTATTTT.

J is TRBJ1-5 and V is TRBV5-6; D may be TRBD1 (5 bases). Germline lookup yields CDR1 SGHDT and CDR2 YYEEEE. V lost 0 bases and J lost 2, with 12 bases in between. This CDR3 is built from 16 residues. The CDR3 loop reads CASSLAAGTGNQPQHF. CDR3 coding DNA: TGTGCCAGCAGCTTGGCTGCAGGGACCGGCAATCAGCCCCAGCATTTT.

The chain combines TRBV4-3 with TRBJ2-4; 8 nucleotides align to TRBD1. Germline V gene sequence: CDR1 LGHNA, CDR2 YSLEER. J was trimmed by 0 bases and V by 4 bases; bases with no gene match: 8. This CDR3 is 17 amino acids long. Written as DNA, the CDR3 is TGCGCCAGCAGCCCGGAGCTGACAGGGGAAGCCAAAAACATTCAGTACTTC. Protein sequence: CASSPELTGEAKNIQYF.

V is TRBV2 and J is TRBJ2-5; D may be TRBD2 (5 bases). The V gene lost 6 bases and the J gene lost 2 bases, with 16 bases spanning the gap. The CDR3 is 15 residues long. Per the germline V gene, CDR1 is SNHLY and CDR2 is FYNNEI. The CDR3 loop reads CASSPRRGPQETQYF. CDR3 coding DNA: TGTGCCAGCAGCCCCCGCCGGGGTCCACAAGAGACCCAGTACTTC.

CDR3 loop: CANRFGSQGANTQYF. The CDR3 DNA sequence: TGCGCCAACAGATTTGGATCCCAGGGGGCTAATACGCAGTATTTT. The rearrangement uses TRBV5-1 and TRBJ2-3, with 8 bases identical to TRBD1. There are 15 residues in the CDR3. Germline V gives CDR1 SGHRS, CDR2 YFSETQ. With V trimmed by 9 bases and J by 7 bases, 16 bases remained unmatched.

The V call is TRBV6-5, the J call TRBJ2-1, with no clear D. The CDR3 has 12 residues. V was cut by 0 bases and J by 8 bases, with 5 bases left in between. The germline V gene encodes CDR1 MNHEY and CDR2 SVGAGI. DNA for the CDR3: TGTGCCAGCAGTTACTCTGGGGATGAGCAGTTCTTC. It yields the protein CASSYSGDEQFF.

This clonotype has at least ten counts. The chain joins TRBV28 to TRBJ1-5; unclear D gene. V lost 1 base to trimming and J lost 3 bases, with 10 bases between them. In germline, CDR1 is MDHEN, CDR2 SYDVKM. The CDR3 contains 15 residues. The CDR3 coding sequence is TGTGCCAGCAGTTTATCAGGACGGATCAATCAGCCCCAGCATTTT. Protein: CASSLSGRINQPQHF.

The rearrangement uses TRBV5-1 and TRBJ1-1, with a weak D call TRBD1 (5 bases). Trimming left V 3 bases short and J 0 bases short, with 18 bases between. In germline, CDR1 is SGHRS, CDR2 YFSETQ. This CDR3 comprises 17 residues. CDR3 in DNA: TGCGCCAGCAGCTGGCCCCCGCAGGGTCTAATGAACACTGAAGCTTTCTTT. Its protein product is CASSWPPQGLMNTEAFF.

This clonotype was found a few times. This chain uses TRBV12-3 or TRBV12-4 with TRBJ2-7, with D tentatively TRBD1 or TRBD2 (6 bases each). With 7 bases removed from V and 2 bases from J, the gap between germline ends came to 12 bases. The CDR3 has 13 amino acids. CDR3 bases: TGTGCCAGCAAGGGGGGCCCCGCCTACGAGCAGTACTTC. This codes for CASKGGPAYEQYF.

The chain recombines TRBV10-3 with TRBJ1-2; possibly TRBD1 for D (6 bases). Germline V CDR1 and CDR2: ENHRY, SYGVKD. Trimming removed 7 bases at V and 4 bases at J, with 13 bases between. CDR3 length: 13 residues. The CDR3 DNA is TGTGCCATCACTCCGACAGGACTCTATGGCTACACCTTC. Translation: CAITPTGLYGYTF.

This sequence joins TRBV5-1 and TRBJ2-7; TRBD1 aligns across 7 bases. Per the germline V gene, CDR1 is SGHRS and CDR2 is YFSETQ. V lost 8 bases, J lost 7 bases, and 15 bases stayed unmatched. This CDR3 has 14 residues. CDR3 residues: CASFGRTGSNEQYF. CDR3 coding DNA: TGCGCCAGTTTCGGCAGGACAGGCAGCAATGAGCAGTACTTC. The full variable domain, rest sourced from reference TRBV5-1 and TRBJ2-7, is KAGVTQTPRYLIKTRGQQVTLSCSPISGHRSVSWYQQTPGQGLQFLFEYFSETQRNKGNFPGRFSGRQFSNSRSEMNVSTLELGDSALYLCASFGRTGSNEQYFGPGTRLTVT.

This chain links TRBV14 with TRBJ1-4; no reliable D call. The CDR3 sequence is 16 residues long. Germline V gives CDR1 SGHDN, CDR2 FVKESK. V lost 1 base and J 8 bases, leaving 17 bases between the germline ends. The CDR3: CASSQVGRSSGEKLFF. DNA for the CDR3: TGTGCCAGCAGCCAAGTAGGACGGTCCTCGGGAGAAAAACTGTTTTTT.